This T cell receptor (beta chain) was obtained from a study of CD8 T cells in ankylosing spondylitis. General study results and limits: In peripheral blood, disease-linked CD8+ clones occurred at relatively low frequencies.

TCRdb re-called the 5' RACE reads through MiXCR, storing one row per CDR3 protein. Here the sample spans hundreds of thousands of distinct CDR3 sequences, around 19% being singletons. Concerning this clonotype itself: Its antigen is not known.

Sequenced material: blood, either unsorted or a sorted T cell fraction (not recorded which). The sequence was collected from a male donor with ankylosing spondylitis or in good health (not recorded which).

The CDR3 nucleotides are TGCGCCAGCAGCTTGACTGGAGCGGACCTTCACAATGAGCAGTTCTTC. It is translated as CASSLTGADLHNEQFF. The chain joins TRBV5-1 to TRBJ2-1; D might be TRBD2 (5 bases). The V end lost 1 base, the J end lost 5 bases, and 16 bases lay between the germline ends. This CDR3 has 16 amino acids. Germline CDR1 and CDR2: SGHRS and YFSETQ.